Below, 8 T cell receptor beta chains from the same sample are listed, as sequenced in a study of blood T cell repertoires in COVID-19. Measured with immunoSEQ multiplex PCR; TCRdb has only the in-frame clones, and not every one. Among more than 150,000 clones listed, around 85% were seen once. The sample comprised peripheral blood. The source of these receptors is a woman aged 80 or over with acute or convalescent COVID-19.

The chain is built from TRBV2 and TRBJ1-1, with D maybe TRBD1 (6 bases). V was pared by 7 bases and J by 10 bases, with 13 bases between. Per germline, CDR1 SNHLY and CDR2 FYNNEI. This CDR3 region has 11 residues. The CDR3 loop reads CASTDRYGAFF. The CDR3 nucleotides read TGTGCCAGCACCGACAGGTACGGAGCTTTCTTT.

The CDR3 nucleotides read TGTGCCACCAGCAGAGTAGGAGGGTTGGAGACCCAGTACTTC. Translation gives CATSRVGGLETQYF. This rearrangement joins TRBV15 to TRBJ2-5, with D maybe TRBD2 (6 bases). Germline CDR1 and CDR2: LNHNV and YYDKDF (reference sequence). The CDR3 extends over 14 amino acids. V was pared by 1 base and J by 5 bases, with 11 bases between.

V usage is TRBV14 and J usage is TRBJ1-6; the D gene is possibly TRBD1 (5 bases). CDR1 and CDR2 (germline): SGHDN, FVKESK. This CDR3 has 17 amino acids. Trimming removed 1 base at V and 0 bases at J, with 10 bases between. CDR3 sequence (DNA): TGTGCCAGCAGCCAAGCGAGCAGGGTCTCCTATAATTCACCCCTCCACTTT. The encoded protein is CASSQASRVSYNSPLHF.

This chain links TRBV6-5 with TRBJ1-1; no clear D. Trimming cost V 3 bases and J 4 bases, with 15 bases left between them. The CDR3 runs 15 residues. CDR1 is MNHEY and CDR2 is SVGAGI in the germline V gene. The DNA of the CDR3 is TGTGCCAGCAGTTATTCGGAGGGATACGGCACTGAAGCTTTCTTT. Protein sequence: CASSYSEGYGTEAFF.

This chain links TRBV5-4 with TRBJ2-3; possible D gene TRBD2, 6 bases. V lost 5 bases, J lost 4 bases, and 17 bases lay in between. There are 15 residues in the CDR3. Germline V lookup: CDR1 SGHNT, CDR2 YYREEE (reference sequence). CDR3 nucleotide sequence: TGTGCCAGCAGTTCCCTCGTCGGGGGACCAGATACGCAGTATTTT. Protein: CASSSLVGGPDTQYF.

This chain links TRBV7-8 with TRBJ2-1, with 8 bases matching TRBD1. The germline V gene has CDR1 SGHVS and CDR2 FQNEAQ. The trim removed 1 base at V and 10 bases at J, leaving 12 bases unmatched. The CDR3 runs 16 residues. The CDR3 sequence: CASSLVSQGAPGEQFF. CDR3 coding DNA: TGTGCCAGCAGCTTAGTTTCTCAGGGGGCCCCCGGGGAGCAGTTCTTC.

The chain uses TRBV2 and TRBJ1-2, with D tentatively TRBD1 (6 bases). The CDR3 has 14 residues. Between the trimmed V and J ends, which lost 2 bases and 7 bases, there was a span of 14 bases. The germline gives CDR1 SNHLY, CDR2 FYNNEI. The CDR3 region is CASSESQGLSGYTF. CDR3 in DNA: TGTGCCAGCAGTGAATCCCAGGGGCTTAGTGGCTACACCTTC.

V is TRBV4-3 and J is TRBJ2-1; 7 nucleotides align to TRBD2. Germline V gives CDR1 LGHNA, CDR2 YSLEER. This CDR3 is 15 amino acids long. With V trimmed by 5 bases and J by 7 bases, 11 bases remained unmatched. The CDR3 DNA sequence: TGCGCCAGCAGCAGGACTGGGGGGGTTGGTAATGAGCAGTTCTTC. Translation gives CASSRTGGVGNEQFF.